Sequencing of this T cell receptor (beta chain) was carried out in a study of T cells in Graves' hyperthyroidism and ophthalmopathy. As for the study in general: Peripheral blood specimens were obtained at initial diagnosis, prior to any treatment. General study findings and limits: Ophthalmopathy, as predicted by the model, came a median roughly 6.5 months after the prediction.

Per germline, CDR1 MNHEY and CDR2 SVGAGI. This CDR3 region has 16 residues. After removal of 0 bases from V and 4 bases from J, the junction contained 7 bases not matched to a gene. RNA transcripts gave rise to amplified TCR beta CDR3 regions. The HTBI primer set was used in a first-round RT-PCR of the TCR CDR3. In TCRdb, the multiplex PCR reads were re-called with MiXCR into one record per CDR3 protein. Of hundreds of thousands of distinct CDR3 sequences listed, roughly 15% are singletons. The table lists this clonotype with a few counts. Its cognate antigen is unknown. Uncontrolled infections, other autoimmune diseases, pregnancy or lactation led to exclusion of patients. Thyroid ultrasound, orbital computed tomography, clinical symptoms, and serum thyroxine and TRAb underpinned diagnoses.

Sequenced: blood. The chain joins TRBV6-5 to TRBJ1-2, with 8 nucleotides matching TRBD1. This clonotype was obtained from a woman younger than 35 with Graves' hyperthyroidism. The DNA for the CDR3 is TGTGCCAGCAGTTACTCGTCGACAGGGGCAGGCTATGGCTACACCTTC. Amino acid sequence: CASSYSSTGAGYGYTF.